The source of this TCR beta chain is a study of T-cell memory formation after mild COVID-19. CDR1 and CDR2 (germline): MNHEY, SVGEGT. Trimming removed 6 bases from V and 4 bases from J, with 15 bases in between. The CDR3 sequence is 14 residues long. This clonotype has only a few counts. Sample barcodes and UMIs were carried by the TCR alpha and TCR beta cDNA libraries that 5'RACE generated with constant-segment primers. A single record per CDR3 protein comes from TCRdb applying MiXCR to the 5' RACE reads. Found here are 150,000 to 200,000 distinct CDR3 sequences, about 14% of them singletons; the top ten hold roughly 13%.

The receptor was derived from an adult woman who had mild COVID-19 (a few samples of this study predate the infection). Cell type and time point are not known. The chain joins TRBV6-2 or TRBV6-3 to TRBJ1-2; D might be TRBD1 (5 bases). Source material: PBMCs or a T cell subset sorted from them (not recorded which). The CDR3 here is CASREQGVRYGYTF. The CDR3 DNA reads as TGTGCCAGCAGGGAGCAGGGCGTGCGCTATGGCTACACCTTC.